Shown below are 25 T cell receptor beta chains from a single sample sequenced in a study of tumor-infiltrating lymphocytes in oesophageal squamous cell carcinoma (dated by TCRdb to 2015 to 2016). The library came from PCR. Instrument on record: Illumina HiSeq 2000. The public reads were quality trimmed at Q25 with fastp and then assembled into clones with MiXCR by TCRdb, keeping productive beta chains. Records with the same CDR3 protein are collapsed into one entry carrying the most frequent genes and DNA. This sample is represented by under 20,000 distinct CDR3 sequences; less than 50% of them were singletons. Roughly 7% of the sample is in the top ten clones. The specimen sequenced was blood. Receptors originate from a male donor with esophageal squamous cell carcinoma.

As regards this clonotype: No conserved phenylalanine or tryptophan is present at the end of the CDR3, so a read error is the likely explanation. It is unclear where the CDR3 begins or ends on the DNA, so no DNA is shown, and the CDR3 is as TCRdb lists it. The CDR3: CASSPYQTQYFGP. The V call is TRBV12-3 or TRBV12-4, the J call TRBJ2-3; the D call of TRBD1 is as the table states it, not checked on the DNA. The length of the CDR3 is 13 amino acids, counting both ends.

The chain joins TRBV29-1 to TRBJ2-3; TRBD2 matches 7 bases. Germline CDR1 and CDR2: SQVTM and ANQGSEA. This CDR3 is 13 amino acids long. After removal of 6 bases from V and 5 bases from J, the junction contained 8 bases not matched to a gene. Here the CDR3 reads CSVGGNSLDTQYF. CDR3 DNA: TGCAGCGTGGGGGGGAACAGTTTAGATACGCAGTATTTT.

This clonotype was picked up one time. The rearrangement joins TRBV12-3 or TRBV12-4 to TRBJ2-7, with no clear D. V shed 3 bases and J shed 6 bases, with 6 bases lying between them. The CDR3 is made up of 11 amino acids. The CDR3 sequence: CASSFRIEQYF. The CDR3 coding sequence is TGTGCCAGCAGTTTCCGGATCGAGCAGTACTTC.

Comments on this clonotype: Being one base from a much bigger clone, this may be a read error. This chain joins TRBV5-6 and TRBJ2-4, with TRBD2 identical over 7 bases. The J call is uncertain, as TRBJ2-7 better fits the DNA end. CDR1 is SGHDT and CDR2 is YYEEEE in the germline V gene. This CDR3 region has 16 residues. Written as DNA, the CDR3 is TGTGTCAGCAGCGGGGTTGGGGAACCTCATCCCTACGAGCAGTACTTC. This encodes CVSSGVGEPHPYEQYF.

This clonotype was detected ten times or more. V and J are TRBV19 and TRBJ2-1, with D perhaps matching TRBD1 (5 bases). The V gene's germline CDR1 is LNHDA and CDR2 SQIVND (reference sequence). Between the trimmed V and J ends, which lost 2 bases and 9 bases, there was a span of 11 bases. The CDR3 length is 13 residues. For the CDR3, the DNA is TGTGCCAGTAGTATAAGCCAGGGCGGTGAGCAGTTCTTC. As protein: CASSISQGGEQFF.

CDR3 sequence reads: CASSLSETQYF. The CDR3 coding sequence is TGTGCCAGCAGCTTATCCGAGACCCAGTACTTC. The chain has TRBV7-2 and TRBJ2-5, with D unclear. V lost 2 bases and J lost 5, with 3 bases in between. CDR1 and CDR2 from the germline V gene are SGHTA and FQGNSA. The CDR3 loop spans 11 amino acids.

This clonotype was seen at least ten times. The chain recombines TRBV28 with TRBJ2-1; D is unclear. The CDR3 sequence is 10 residues long. The germline V gene encodes CDR1 MDHEN and CDR2 SYDVKM. V was pared by 5 bases and J by 7 bases, with 3 bases between. CDR3 sequence: CASSTNEQFF. Here the CDR3 DNA reads TGTGCCAGCAGTACGAATGAGCAGTTCTTC.

This clonotype is medium-sized within its sample. The chain links TRBV6-4 to TRBJ2-3; D gene unclear. V was cut by 3 bases and J by 4 bases, with 14 bases left in between. This CDR3 has 15 amino acids. The V gene's germline CDR1 is MRHNA and CDR2 SNTAGT. The CDR3 spells CASSDGLSSSDTQYF. Here the CDR3 DNA reads TGTGCCAGCAGTGATGGCTTGTCGAGCTCAGATACGCAGTATTTT.

By its share, this clonotype is medium-sized (0.01 to 0.1%). The chain combines TRBV7-6 with TRBJ1-2; perhaps TRBD1 as D (5 bases). Germline lookup yields CDR1 SGHVS and CDR2 FNYEAQ. Deletions cut 1 base from V and 6 bases from J, with 15 bases between. This CDR3 has 15 amino acids. In DNA, the CDR3 is TGTGCCAGCAGCTTAGGTCCGGGCTCCAGGGATGGCTACACCTTC. Encoded protein: CASSLGPGSRDGYTF.

This sequence joins TRBV28 and TRBJ2-7; perhaps TRBD1 as D (6 bases). TRBJ2-1 matches the DNA end more closely, so the J call is doubtful. CDR3 length: 14 amino acids. Germline values: CDR1 MDHEN, CDR2 SYDVKM. The CDR3 nucleotides read TGTGCCAGCAGTACTAGGGGGAATTGGGAGACCCAGTTCTTC. It specifies CASSTRGNWETQFF.

The chain combines TRBV7-2 with TRBJ2-3; D is perhaps TRBD2 (6 bases). V gave up 5 bases and J gave up 5 bases, with 14 bases separating them. Germline lookup yields CDR1 SGHTA and CDR2 FQGNSA. The CDR3 length is 14 residues. DNA of the CDR3: TGTGCCAGCAGCCTGTCGGGAGCGGGAGATACGCAGTATTTT. Residues: CASSLSGAGDTQYF.

In its sample, this clonotype ranks as medium-sized. The genes are TRBV12-3 or TRBV12-4 and TRBJ2-1; D is unclear. Trimming removed 2 bases at V and 0 bases at J, with 2 bases between. The CDR3 covers 13 residues. The CDR3 loop reads CASSLSSYNEQFF. As DNA, the CDR3 is TGTGCCAGCAGTTTAAGCTCCTACAATGAGCAGTTCTTC.

The V and J genes are TRBV7-8 and TRBJ2-1, with a tentative D call TRBD2 (7 bases). This CDR3 region has 14 residues. The V gene's germline CDR1 is SGHVS and CDR2 FQNEAQ. Trimming shortened V by 2 bases and J by 11 bases, and 16 bases separated the two germline ends. In DNA form, the CDR3 reads TGTGCCAGCAGCTTAAGGGGGGGGGCCAGAAAGCAGTTCTTC. It is translated as CASSLRGGARKQFF.

This chain uses TRBV4-2 with TRBJ1-4; D unresolved. Trimming took off 4 bases at V and 6 bases at J, with 12 bases between the two ends. The CDR3 is 14 residues long. Germline loops: CDR1 LGHNA, CDR2 YNFKEQ. The CDR3 protein is CASSPQAKDEKLFF. The CDR3 bases are TGTGCCAGCAGCCCCCAGGCGAAGGATGAAAAACTGTTTTTT.

By share, this clonotype counts as medium-sized. The rearrangement links TRBV6-1 to TRBJ2-7; no reliable D call. Trimming pared 6 bases from V and 5 bases from J, leaving 11 bases between. Germline V lookup: CDR1 MNHNS, CDR2 SASEGT. The CDR3 extends over 12 amino acids. Written as DNA, the CDR3 is TGTGCCAGCAGGAGAATTACGAACGAGCAGTACTTC. It translates to CASRRITNEQYF.

This clonotype was seen a few times. V gene TRBV18 combines with J gene TRBJ2-2, with no clear D. The CDR3 contains 16 residues. Germline assignment: CDR1 KGHSH and CDR2 LQKENI. The germline V and J ends were trimmed by 4 bases and 0 bases, with 12 bases remaining between them. CDR3 sequence: CASSLWVAANTGELFF. The CDR3 nucleotides are TGTGCCAGCTCACTATGGGTTGCGGCGAACACCGGGGAGCTGTTTTTT. Supplemented by reference TRBV18 and TRBJ2-2, the full variable domain reads NAGVMQNPRHLVRRRGQEARLRCSPMKGHSHVYWYRQLPEEGLKFMVYLQKENIIDESGMPKERFSAEFPKEGPSILRIQQVVRGDSAAYFCASSLWVAANTGELFFGEGSRLTVL.

The gene calls are TRBV7-2 and TRBJ2-1, with D hard to call. Trimming took off 2 bases at V and 4 bases at J, with 12 bases between the two ends. Germline V gene lookup returns CDR1 SGHTA and CDR2 FQGNSA. CDR3 length: 15 residues. Written as DNA, the CDR3 is TGTGCCAGCAGCTTAAGCCCTAGTCCTTACAATGAGCAGTTCTTC. Its translation is CASSLSPSPYNEQFF.

The chain has TRBV7-9 and TRBJ2-4, with D perhaps matching TRBD2 (6 bases). Germline assignment: CDR1 SEHNR and CDR2 FQNEAQ (reference sequence). Trimming pared 3 bases from V and 2 bases from J, leaving 8 bases between. The CDR3 extends over 14 amino acids. The CDR3 nucleotides are TGTGCCAGCAGCTTTGGCGGGACCAAAAACATTCAGTACTTC. It codes for CASSFGGTKNIQYF.

The V and J genes are TRBV28 and TRBJ2-3; TRBD2 might be the D (5 bases). The better agreement between TRBJ2-7 and the DNA end casts doubt on the J call. Per germline, CDR1 MDHEN and CDR2 SYDVKM. This CDR3 region has 13 residues. DNA for the CDR3: TGTGCCAGCAGTTTAAGCGGCACCTACGAGCAGTACTTC. It specifies CASSLSGTYEQYF.

There are a few counts of this clonotype. This rearrangement joins TRBV20-1 to TRBJ1-1; D is perhaps TRBD1 (5 bases). The CDR3 length is 15 residues. Trimming stripped 0 bases from V and 3 bases from J, with 14 bases between. Germline V lookup: CDR1 DFQATT, CDR2 SNEGSKA (reference sequence). This chain's CDR3 is CSARDRTDSYTEAFF. The CDR3 DNA follows: TGCAGTGCTAGAGACCGAACCGACAGTTACACTGAAGCTTTCTTT.

This clonotype was seen ten or more times. The V call is TRBV6-1, the J call TRBJ2-1, with TRBD2 identical over 8 bases. The better agreement between TRBJ2-7 and the DNA end casts doubt on the J call. Germline CDR1 and CDR2: MNHNS and SASEGT. This CDR3 is built from 13 residues. The CDR3 coding sequence is TGTGCCAGCTCCGGGGGGGCCGATAATGAGCAGTACTTC. Translated: CASSGGADNEQYF.

This clonotype was observed many times. Just one base apart from a much larger clone, this may be a read error. V is TRBV7-8 and J is TRBJ2-1, with a weak D call TRBD2 (6 bases). There are 15 residues in the CDR3. The ends were cut back, 6 bases at V and 10 bases at J, with 22 bases in the middle. Germline CDR1 is SGHVS and CDR2 is FQNEAQ. CDR3 residues: CASRTGGTLSYEQFF. CDR3 nucleotide sequence: TGTGCCAGCAGAACAGGCGGGACCCTCTCCTACGAGCAGTTCTTC.

V and J are TRBV7-3 and TRBJ2-5, with TRBD1 identical over 7 bases. The J call may be faulty, since TRBJ2-7 better matches the DNA end. The CDR3 length is 13 residues. Germline V gene sequence: CDR1 SGHTA, CDR2 FQGTGA. For the CDR3, the DNA is TGTGCCAGCAGCGAGACAGGGTTTGGCGAGCAGTACTTC. As protein: CASSETGFGEQYF.

The chain joins TRBV28 to TRBJ1-4; D possibly corresponds to TRBD1 (6 bases). Per the germline V gene, CDR1 is MDHEN and CDR2 is SYDVKM. This CDR3 is built from 13 residues. The V end lost 6 bases, the J end lost 5 bases, and 10 bases lay between the germline ends. CDR3 bases: TGTGCCAGCAGGACAGGTTGGAATGAAAAACTGTTTTTT. Its translation is CASRTGWNEKLFF.

This chain joins TRBV7-6 and TRBJ2-1; 15 positions match TRBD2. The assigned J gene may be wrong: the sequence end matches TRBJ2-5 better. Germline loops: CDR1 SGHVS, CDR2 FNYEAQ. The CDR3 loop spans 16 amino acids. The CDR3 spells CASSWTSGGDRETQYF. For the CDR3, the DNA is TGTGCCAGCAGCTGGACTAGCGGGGGGGATCGAGAGACCCAGTACTTC.